These 9 T cell receptor beta chains originate from one sample sequenced in a study of blood T cell repertoires in COVID-19. Some clones are missing from TCRdb's copy, which holds only in-frame ones; the method was immunoSEQ multiplex PCR. The table includes around 310,000 clones, 75% to 90% detected once. Sequenced sample: peripheral blood. The receptor set was obtained from a woman aged 60-75 years with acute or convalescent COVID-19.

The chain recombines TRBV6-2 or TRBV6-3 with TRBJ1-1; no clear D gene. Between the trimmed V and J ends, which lost 0 bases and 10 bases, there was a span of 12 bases. CDR1 is MNHEY and CDR2 is SVGEGT in the germline V gene. The CDR3 is made up of 13 amino acids. Here the CDR3 reads CASSYSGGWGAFF. CDR3 coding DNA: TGTGCCAGCAGTTACTCTGGAGGCTGGGGAGCTTTCTTT.

The rearrangement links TRBV29-1 to TRBJ2-1; TRBD1 is a possible D gene (5 bases). Trimming stripped 6 bases from V and 0 bases from J, with 18 bases between. Germline values: CDR1 SQVTM, CDR2 ANQGSEA. The CDR3 is 16 amino acids. The CDR3 DNA sequence: TGCAGCGTCCTCGGTGAGGACACAAGCTCCTACAATGAGCAGTTCTTC. Translation gives CSVLGEDTSSYNEQFF.

This rearrangement joins TRBV28 to TRBJ2-4; TRBD2 is a possible D gene (6 bases). V lost 1 base to trimming and J lost 7 bases, with 8 bases between them. This CDR3 is built from 13 residues. Germline assignment: CDR1 MDHEN and CDR2 SYDVKM. The CDR3 region has the DNA TGTGCCAGCAGTTTATACGGAGGGAACATTCAGTACTTC. Protein sequence: CASSLYGGNIQYF.

This chain connects TRBV11-2 to TRBJ2-6, with 7 bases that match TRBD2. Germline values: CDR1 SGHAT, CDR2 FQNNGV. The length of the CDR3 is 17 residues. Trimming removed 6 bases from V and 4 bases from J; junction bases left unmatched: 12. The CDR3 region has the DNA TGTGCCAGCAGTCAACGGGCCCAAGCGGGGGGGGCCAACGTCCTGACTTTC. Translation: CASSQRAQAGGANVLTF.

V is TRBV27 and J is TRBJ1-6, with a weak D call TRBD1 (5 bases). Germline V gene data show CDR1 as MNHEY and CDR2 as SMNVEV (reference sequence). V shed 6 bases and J shed 6 bases, with 15 bases lying between them. The CDR3 has 15 residues. The CDR3 region has the DNA TGTGCCAGCAGACAAATTACAGGCGGTAATTCACCCCTCCACTTT. It specifies CASRQITGGNSPLHF.

DNA for the CDR3: TGTGCCAGCAGCAAAGGACAGGCGAACACTGAAGCTTTCTTT. Translating gives CASSKGQANTEAFF. This chain connects TRBV3-1 (or the pseudogene TRBV3-2) to TRBJ1-1; 7 nucleotides match TRBD1. Germline V CDR1 and CDR2: LGHDT, YNNKEL (reference sequence). The trim removed 5 bases at V and 1 base at J, leaving 4 bases unmatched. This CDR3 is built from 14 residues.

The CDR3 here is CASSRLRQDNTGELFF. The CDR3 DNA reads as TGTGCCAGCTCACGATTACGACAGGACAACACCGGGGAGCTGTTTTTT. The V call is TRBV18, the J call TRBJ2-2; possibly TRBD1 for D (6 bases). Germline values: CDR1 KGHSH, CDR2 LQKENI. CDR3 length: 16 residues. Trimming took off 4 bases at V and 2 bases at J, with 14 bases between the two ends.

The sample holds one count of this clone. The genes are TRBV4-1 and TRBJ2-3; 8 nucleotides align to TRBD1. V lost 5 bases and J lost 5; bases outside the gene matches: 6. The CDR3 is 14 amino acids. Germline V gene sequence: CDR1 MGHRA, CDR2 YSYEKL. The CDR3: CASSGQGAVDTQYF. In DNA form, the CDR3 reads TGCGCCAGCAGCGGGCAGGGGGCCGTAGATACGCAGTATTTT.

The V gene is TRBV15, the J gene TRBJ2-7, with a weak D call TRBD1 (6 bases). The germline V gene encodes CDR1 LNHNV and CDR2 YYDKDF (reference sequence). Trimming cost V 4 bases and J 3 bases, with 13 bases left between them. The CDR3 runs to 14 residues. The CDR3 sequence is CATSTGTTNYEQYF. The DNA for the CDR3 is TGTGCCACCAGCACCGGGACAACGAACTACGAGCAGTACTTC.